The present TCR beta chain was sequenced within a study of control samples from healthy donors and cancer patients. TCRdb's copy holds only in-frame clones and misses some; the assay was immunoSEQ multiplex PCR. The sample has under 150,000 clones; approximately 90% are singletons. CDR3 length equals 15 residues. V shed 7 bases and J shed 11 bases, with 26 bases lying between them. The germline gives CDR1 LNHDA, CDR2 SQIVND (reference sequence). The chain joins TRBV19 to TRBJ1-1, with unresolved D. Sequencing used blood. This TCR derives from a woman in her 70s in good health. The DNA for the CDR3 is TGTGCCAGTACCAAAGATACTTTGGACGCCGGCAGCGCTTTCTTT. It is translated as CASTKDTLDAGSAFF.